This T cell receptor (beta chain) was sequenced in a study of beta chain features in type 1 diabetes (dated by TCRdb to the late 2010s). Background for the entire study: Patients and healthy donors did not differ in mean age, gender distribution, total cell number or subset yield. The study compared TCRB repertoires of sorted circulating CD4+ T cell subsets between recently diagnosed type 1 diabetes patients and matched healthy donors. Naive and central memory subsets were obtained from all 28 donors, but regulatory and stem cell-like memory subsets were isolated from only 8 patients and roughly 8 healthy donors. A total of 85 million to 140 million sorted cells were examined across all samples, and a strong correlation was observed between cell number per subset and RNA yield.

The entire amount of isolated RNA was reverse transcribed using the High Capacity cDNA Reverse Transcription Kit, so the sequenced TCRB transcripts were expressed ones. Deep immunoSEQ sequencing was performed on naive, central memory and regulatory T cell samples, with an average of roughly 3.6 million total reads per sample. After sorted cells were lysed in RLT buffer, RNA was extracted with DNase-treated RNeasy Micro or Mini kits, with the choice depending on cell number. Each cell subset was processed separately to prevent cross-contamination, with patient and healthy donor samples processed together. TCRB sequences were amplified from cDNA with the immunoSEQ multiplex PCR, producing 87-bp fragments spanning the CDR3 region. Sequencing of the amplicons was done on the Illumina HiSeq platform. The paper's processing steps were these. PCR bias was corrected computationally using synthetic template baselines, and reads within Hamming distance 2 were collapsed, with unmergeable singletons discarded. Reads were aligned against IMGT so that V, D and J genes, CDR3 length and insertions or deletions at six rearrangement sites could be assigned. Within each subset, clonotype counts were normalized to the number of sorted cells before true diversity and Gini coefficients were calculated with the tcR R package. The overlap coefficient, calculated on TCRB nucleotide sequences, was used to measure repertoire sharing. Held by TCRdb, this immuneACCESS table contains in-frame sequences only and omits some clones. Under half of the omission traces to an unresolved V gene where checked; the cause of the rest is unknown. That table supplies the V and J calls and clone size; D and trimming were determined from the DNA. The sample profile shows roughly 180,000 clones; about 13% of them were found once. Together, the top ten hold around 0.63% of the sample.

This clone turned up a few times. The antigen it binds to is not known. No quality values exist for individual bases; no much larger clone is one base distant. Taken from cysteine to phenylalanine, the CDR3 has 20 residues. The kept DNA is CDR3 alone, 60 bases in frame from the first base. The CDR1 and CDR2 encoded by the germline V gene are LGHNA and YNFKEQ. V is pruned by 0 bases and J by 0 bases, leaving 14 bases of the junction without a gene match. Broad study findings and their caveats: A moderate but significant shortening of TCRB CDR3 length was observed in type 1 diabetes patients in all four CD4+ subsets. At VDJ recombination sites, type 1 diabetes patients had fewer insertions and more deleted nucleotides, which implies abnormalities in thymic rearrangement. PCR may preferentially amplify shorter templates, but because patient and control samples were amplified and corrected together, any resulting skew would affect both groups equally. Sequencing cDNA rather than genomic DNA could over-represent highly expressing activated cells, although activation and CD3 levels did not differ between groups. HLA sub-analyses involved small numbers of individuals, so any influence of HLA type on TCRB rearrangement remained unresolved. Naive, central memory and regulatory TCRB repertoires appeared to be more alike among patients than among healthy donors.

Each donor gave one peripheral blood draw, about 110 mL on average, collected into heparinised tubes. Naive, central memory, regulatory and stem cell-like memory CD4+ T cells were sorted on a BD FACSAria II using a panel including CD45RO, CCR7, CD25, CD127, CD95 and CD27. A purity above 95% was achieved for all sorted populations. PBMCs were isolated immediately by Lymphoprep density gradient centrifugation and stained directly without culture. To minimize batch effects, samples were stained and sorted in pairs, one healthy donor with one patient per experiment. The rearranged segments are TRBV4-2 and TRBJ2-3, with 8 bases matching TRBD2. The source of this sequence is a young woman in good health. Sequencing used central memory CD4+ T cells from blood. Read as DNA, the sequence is TGTGCCAGCAGCCAAGAAAGGTCCATAGCGGGATTTTCTAGCACAGATACGCAGTATTTT. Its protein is CASSQERSIAGFSSTDTQYF.